The entry below describes one T cell receptor beta chain. This entry is derived from a study of T cell changes during pregnancy in multiple sclerosis. TCRdb's table, derived via immunoSEQ multiplex PCR, lists solely in-frame clones and lacks some. The sample contains about 28,000 clones, about 88% of which appear only once. The germline CDR1 and CDR2 sequences are SGHNT and YYREEE (reference sequence). The CDR3 consists of 14 residues. V lost 5 bases, J lost 3 bases, and 14 bases lay in between. J is TRBJ1-2 and V is TRBV5-4; maybe TRBD1 (6 bases). The origin of this receptor is a female donor with multiple sclerosis, enrolled in a pregnancy study. The input for sequencing was CD4+ T cells from peripheral blood mononuclear cells, taken in the second trimester of pregnancy. CDR3 sequence reads: CASSLLQGYYGYTF. CDR3 sequence (DNA): TGTGCCAGCAGTTTGCTACAGGGTTACTATGGCTACACCTTC.